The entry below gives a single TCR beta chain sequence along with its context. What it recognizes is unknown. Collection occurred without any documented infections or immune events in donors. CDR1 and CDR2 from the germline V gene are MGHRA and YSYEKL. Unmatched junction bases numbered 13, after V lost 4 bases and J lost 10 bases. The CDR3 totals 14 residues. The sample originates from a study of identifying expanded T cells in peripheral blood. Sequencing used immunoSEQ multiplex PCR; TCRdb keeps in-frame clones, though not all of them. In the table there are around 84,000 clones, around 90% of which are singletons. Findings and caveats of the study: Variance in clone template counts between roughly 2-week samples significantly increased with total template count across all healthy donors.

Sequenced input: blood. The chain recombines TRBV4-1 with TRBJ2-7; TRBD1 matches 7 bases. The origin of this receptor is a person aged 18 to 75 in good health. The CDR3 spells CASSRDKTGIGQYF. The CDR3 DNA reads TGCGCCAGCAGCCGGGACAAGACAGGGATCGGCCAGTACTTC.